A selection of T cell receptor beta chains follows, all from one sample in a study of blood T cell repertoires in COVID-19. Profiled with immunoSEQ multiplex PCR; TCRdb holds only in-frame clones, not every one. The table lists more than 150,000 clones, roughly nine tenths of them singletons. What was sequenced was peripheral blood. Receptors were obtained from a man between 65 and 85 years old with active or convalescent COVID-19. Both conserved end residues are trimmed from each CDR3. Each record gives: D gene, V gene, J gene, CDR3 protein. The D gene is left open where the match is weak.

TRBD1	TRBV7-3	TRBJ2-1	ASSLRAGTGRYNEQF
NA	TRBV28	TRBJ1-3	ASSPTDKSGNTIY
TRBD1	TRBV6-4	TRBJ2-2	ASRQGASTGELF
NA	TRBV10-3	TRBJ2-3	AISVWGGTDTQY
TRBD2	TRBV4-3	TRBJ2-7	ASSQGTSGFYEQY
NA	TRBV11-3	TRBJ2-1	ASSSGTYNEQF
TRBD1	TRBV27	TRBJ1-2	ASSLLRGRNYGYT
NA	TRBV30	TRBJ2-7	AWESAGSYEQY
NA	TRBV7-6	TRBJ1-1	ASSNFEEGEAF
TRBD2	TRBV7-9	TRBJ2-3	ASSSPRGFGGYRQY
NA	TRBV28	TRBJ2-5	ASSPTWAETQY
NA	TRBV2	TRBJ1-1	ASSATNTEAF
NA	TRBV30	TRBJ1-5	AWSKDGLNQPQH
NA	TRBV28	TRBJ2-3	ASSLGSGSTDTQY
NA	TRBV10-3	TRBJ2-1	AISSGTYNEQF
NA	TRBV5-4	TRBJ2-1	ASSFPGNPYNEQF
TRBD2	TRBV10-3	TRBJ2-3	AISPGLALPTDTQY